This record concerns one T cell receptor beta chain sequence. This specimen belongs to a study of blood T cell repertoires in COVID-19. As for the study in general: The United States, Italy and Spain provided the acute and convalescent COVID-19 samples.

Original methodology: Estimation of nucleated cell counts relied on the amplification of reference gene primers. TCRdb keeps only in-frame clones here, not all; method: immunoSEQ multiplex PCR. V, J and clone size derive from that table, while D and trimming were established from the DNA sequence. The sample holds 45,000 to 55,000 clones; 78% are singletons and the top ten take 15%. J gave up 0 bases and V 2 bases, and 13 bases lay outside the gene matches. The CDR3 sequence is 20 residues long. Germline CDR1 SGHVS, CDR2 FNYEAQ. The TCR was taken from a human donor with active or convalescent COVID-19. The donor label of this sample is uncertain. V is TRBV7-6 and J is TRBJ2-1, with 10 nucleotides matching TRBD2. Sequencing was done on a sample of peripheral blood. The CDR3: CASSLSVGLAGANSYNEQFF. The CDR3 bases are TGTGCCAGCAGCTTAAGTGTAGGGCTAGCGGGAGCCAACTCCTACAATGAGCAGTTCTTC.